Listed below are T cell receptor beta chains from one sample, sequenced in a study of chemoradiotherapy in HPV16-positive cancers. Profiled with immunoSEQ multiplex PCR; TCRdb holds only in-frame clones, not every one. The top ten hold around 8.1% of the sample, which has some 8,300 clones, around 67% seen once. Sampling was conducted from a patient who underwent chemoradiotherapy. The origin of the receptors is a human donor with HPV-associated anogenital cancer. Both conserved end residues are part of each CDR3. The D gene is left open where the match is weak. The listing skips clone size in some rows; elsewhere it reads once, few, many or a size class.

d_call: -; clone_size: -; v_call: TRBV14; j_call: TRBJ1-1; cdr3_nt: TGTGCCAGCAGCCAAGGGGGTTCAAGGGGTGGGGCTTTCTTT; cdr3_aa: CASSQGGSRGGAFF
d_call: TRBD2; clone_size: -; v_call: TRBV5-6; j_call: TRBJ2-7; cdr3_nt: TGTGCCAGCAGCCCCCGGACTAGCGGGCACTCCTACGAGCAGTACTTC; cdr3_aa: CASSPRTSGHSYEQYF
d_call: TRBD1; clone_size: -; v_call: TRBV10-3; j_call: TRBJ2-1; cdr3_nt: TGTGCCATCAGTGATCCCGGGACAGGACGGGATGAGCAGTTCTTC; cdr3_aa: CAISDPGTGRDEQFF
d_call: -; clone_size: -; v_call: TRBV18; j_call: TRBJ1-2; cdr3_nt: TGTGCCAGCTCAGACAGGACCAACTATGGCTACACCTTC; cdr3_aa: CASSDRTNYGYTF
d_call: TRBD1; clone_size: -; v_call: TRBV7-8; j_call: TRBJ1-2; cdr3_nt: TGTGCCAGCAGCCCCCGGACAGGGATCGACAAACTATCTGGCTACACCTTC; cdr3_aa: CASSPRTGIDKLSGYTF
d_call: -; clone_size: few; v_call: TRBV5-1; j_call: TRBJ2-5; cdr3_nt: TGCGCCAGCAGCGGGGGTCATACCCAAGAGACCCAGTACTTC; cdr3_aa: CASSGGHTQETQYF
d_call: -; clone_size: -; v_call: TRBV30; j_call: TRBJ2-7; cdr3_nt: TGTGCCTGGAGTGCCAGGGGACTACGGTTCTACGAGCAGTACTTC; cdr3_aa: CAWSARGLRFYEQYF
d_call: -; clone_size: few; v_call: TRBV30; j_call: TRBJ1-2; cdr3_nt: TGTGCCTGGACTCTAACCTCCGGGAGAGGCTACACCTTC; cdr3_aa: CAWTLTSGRGYTF
d_call: -; clone_size: -; v_call: TRBV7-3; j_call: TRBJ2-1; cdr3_nt: TGTGCCAGCAGCCTTCTGGGACTGGGGAGCAATGAGCAGTTCTTC; cdr3_aa: CASSLLGLGSNEQFF
d_call: -; clone_size: once; v_call: TRBV18; j_call: TRBJ2-1; cdr3_nt: TGTGCCAGCTCACTGGGGCCTCACAATGAGCAGTTCTTC; cdr3_aa: CASSLGPHNEQFF
d_call: TRBD2; clone_size: -; v_call: TRBV30; j_call: TRBJ2-2; cdr3_nt: TGTGCCTGGAGTCCCTTTGGCCTAGCGGGACTGGAGCTGTTTTTT; cdr3_aa: CAWSPFGLAGLELFF
d_call: -; clone_size: -; v_call: TRBV5-1; j_call: TRBJ1-4; cdr3_nt: TGCGCCAGCAGCCATACGTTCGGTCGGGGTGAAAAACTGTTTTTT; cdr3_aa: CASSHTFGRGEKLFF
d_call: TRBD2; clone_size: -; v_call: TRBV27; j_call: TRBJ2-1; cdr3_nt: TGTGCCAGCAGTTATTGGGAGACTAGCGGATCCTACAATGAGCAGTTCTTC; cdr3_aa: CASSYWETSGSYNEQFF
d_call: -; clone_size: -; v_call: TRBV28; j_call: TRBJ1-6; cdr3_nt: TGTGCCAGCAGCCGAGCTTGGACGGTATATAATTCACCCCTCCACTTT; cdr3_aa: CASSRAWTVYNSPLHF
d_call: -; clone_size: -; v_call: TRBV19; j_call: TRBJ1-2; cdr3_nt: TGTGCCAGTAGTAACGGGACTCCCCTGGCCGGAAACTATGGCTACACCTTC; cdr3_aa: CASSNGTPLAGNYGYTF
d_call: TRBD1; clone_size: -; v_call: TRBV7-9; j_call: TRBJ2-1; cdr3_nt: TGTGCCAGCAGCTTAGAGTCCTGGGGACAGGGATACAATGAGCAGTTCTTC; cdr3_aa: CASSLESWGQGYNEQFF
d_call: TRBD1; clone_size: -; v_call: TRBV27; j_call: TRBJ1-2; cdr3_nt: TGTGCCAGCAGTTCTACAGGGGGCTATGGCTACACCTTC; cdr3_aa: CASSSTGGYGYTF
d_call: TRBD2; clone_size: -; v_call: TRBV19; j_call: TRBJ2-1; cdr3_nt: TGTGCCAGTAGTTCCCGGACTAGCGGGAGGCCCCCTTACAATGAGCAGTTCTTC; cdr3_aa: CASSSRTSGRPPYNEQFF
d_call: TRBD1; clone_size: -; v_call: TRBV11-2; j_call: TRBJ1-6; cdr3_nt: TGTGCCAGCAGCCTGGACAGGGGGGATTCACCCCTCCACTTT; cdr3_aa: CASSLDRGDSPLHF
d_call: -; clone_size: -; v_call: TRBV5-8; j_call: TRBJ1-2; cdr3_nt: TGTGCCAGCAGCTCGACGACCGGGACCAGGGACGGCTACACCTTC; cdr3_aa: CASSSTTGTRDGYTF
d_call: TRBD1; clone_size: -; v_call: TRBV28; j_call: TRBJ2-4; cdr3_nt: TGTGCCAGCAGTTCGGGACAGGGGGTGCAAAACATTCAGTACTTC; cdr3_aa: CASSSGQGVQNIQYF
d_call: -; clone_size: -; v_call: TRBV6-6; j_call: TRBJ1-2; cdr3_nt: TGTGCCAGCCTGGCAGGGTGGGGCGATGGCTACACCTTC; cdr3_aa: CASLAGWGDGYTF
d_call: TRBD2; clone_size: -; v_call: TRBV4-3; j_call: TRBJ2-7; cdr3_nt: TGCGCCAGCAGCCAAGATGCCCCCGGGACTAGCGGGAGGGCCAACGAGCAGTACTTC; cdr3_aa: CASSQDAPGTSGRANEQYF
d_call: TRBD1; clone_size: -; v_call: TRBV5-4; j_call: TRBJ1-4; cdr3_nt: TGTGCCAGCAGCCAGGGGGTCGAAGAAAAACTGTTTTTT; cdr3_aa: CASSQGVEEKLFF
d_call: -; clone_size: -; v_call: TRBV7-8; j_call: TRBJ1-5; cdr3_nt: TGTGCCAGCAGCTTAGGGACAGCATATAGCAATCAGCCCCAGCATTTT; cdr3_aa: CASSLGTAYSNQPQHF
d_call: TRBD2; clone_size: -; v_call: TRBV30; j_call: TRBJ2-3; cdr3_nt: TGTGCCTGGAGCCCCCGAACTAGCGGTGTGGGGAATACGCAGTATTTT; cdr3_aa: CAWSPRTSGVGNTQYF
d_call: -; clone_size: -; v_call: TRBV7-2; j_call: TRBJ2-6; cdr3_nt: TGTGCCAGCAGCCCCACGGGTTCTGGGGCCAACGTCCTGACTTTC; cdr3_aa: CASSPTGSGANVLTF
d_call: -; clone_size: -; v_call: TRBV9; j_call: TRBJ1-3; cdr3_nt: TGTGCCAGCAGCGTAGGGTCAACCTCTGGAAACACCATATATTTT; cdr3_aa: CASSVGSTSGNTIYF
d_call: TRBD2; clone_size: -; v_call: TRBV7-8; j_call: TRBJ2-2; cdr3_nt: TGTGCCAGCAGCTCGGGACTAGCGGGAGCCCGGGGAGCTGTTTTT; cdr3_aa: CASSSGLAGARGAVF
d_call: TRBD1; clone_size: -; v_call: TRBV27; j_call: TRBJ2-7; cdr3_nt: TGTGCCAGCAGTTTAGTCCGTGGACAGGGTTTTTACGAGCAGTACTTC; cdr3_aa: CASSLVRGQGFYEQYF
d_call: -; clone_size: once; v_call: TRBV2; j_call: TRBJ2-2; cdr3_nt: TGTGCCAGCAGTGAAGACCACCTCGCGAACACCGGGGAGCTGTTTTTT; cdr3_aa: CASSEDHLANTGELFF
d_call: TRBD2; clone_size: -; v_call: TRBV7-8; j_call: TRBJ2-1; cdr3_nt: TGTGCCAGCAGCCTCCAGGTTCTCCCGGGACTAGCCAACAATGAGCAGTTCTTC; cdr3_aa: CASSLQVLPGLANNEQFF
d_call: -; clone_size: -; v_call: TRBV20-1; j_call: TRBJ2-3; cdr3_nt: TGCAGTGCAATCCTGACAGATACGCAGTATTTT; cdr3_aa: CSAILTDTQYF
d_call: -; clone_size: -; v_call: TRBV5-1; j_call: TRBJ2-5; cdr3_nt: TGCGCCAGCAGCTCCACCCCACAGGCCCAAGAGACCCAGTACTTC; cdr3_aa: CASSSTPQAQETQYF
d_call: TRBD1; clone_size: -; v_call: TRBV28; j_call: TRBJ1-5; cdr3_nt: TGTGCCAGCATCCCGGCGGACAGGGCGGTTGGCAATCAGCCCCAGCATTTT; cdr3_aa: CASIPADRAVGNQPQHF
d_call: TRBD1; clone_size: -; v_call: TRBV5-6; j_call: TRBJ2-1; cdr3_nt: TGTGCCAGCAGCAATCCGGACAGGGGACTTTACAATGAGCAGTTCTTC; cdr3_aa: CASSNPDRGLYNEQFF
d_call: TRBD1; clone_size: -; v_call: TRBV27; j_call: TRBJ2-3; cdr3_nt: TGTGCCAGCAGTTTAGGACAGGGGGCTAGTATAGATACGCAGTATTTT; cdr3_aa: CASSLGQGASIDTQYF
d_call: -; clone_size: -; v_call: TRBV5-6; j_call: TRBJ1-1; cdr3_nt: TGTGCCAGCAGGGACATACTCCGGAACACTGAAGCTTTCTTT; cdr3_aa: CASRDILRNTEAFF
d_call: -; clone_size: -; v_call: TRBV6-1; j_call: TRBJ1-1; cdr3_nt: TGTGCCAGCAGTGAACAGGGGACTCATTACATGAACACTGAAGCTTTCTTT; cdr3_aa: CASSEQGTHYMNTEAFF
d_call: TRBD2; clone_size: -; v_call: TRBV7-7; j_call: TRBJ2-5; cdr3_nt: TGTGCCAGCAGCTCCGGGACTACTGCCTGGGAGACCCAGTACTTC; cdr3_aa: CASSSGTTAWETQYF
d_call: -; clone_size: -; v_call: TRBV4-3; j_call: TRBJ1-2; cdr3_nt: TGCGCCAGCAGCCAAGAAACGGGGGGGGAATATAACTATGGCTACACCTTC; cdr3_aa: CASSQETGGEYNYGYTF
d_call: -; clone_size: -; v_call: TRBV30; j_call: TRBJ2-2; cdr3_nt: TGTGCCTGGAGTGACTCCACCGGGGAGCTGTTTTTT; cdr3_aa: CAWSDSTGELFF
d_call: -; clone_size: few; v_call: TRBV7-3; j_call: TRBJ2-7; cdr3_nt: TGTGCCAGCAGCTTAAACGAGGATGCCGAGCAGTACTTC; cdr3_aa: CASSLNEDAEQYF
d_call: TRBD1; clone_size: -; v_call: TRBV7-2; j_call: TRBJ1-6; cdr3_nt: TGTGCCAGCAGTCTCCAAGCGGGACAGGGCTTTATATCACCCCTCCACTTT; cdr3_aa: CASSLQAGQGFISPLHF
d_call: TRBD2; clone_size: -; v_call: TRBV28; j_call: TRBJ2-6; cdr3_nt: TGTGCCAGCAGTGGCGGGAGCCCGGGTGGGGCCAACGTCCTGACTTTC; cdr3_aa: CASSGGSPGGANVLTF
d_call: -; clone_size: -; v_call: TRBV6-5; j_call: TRBJ1-2; cdr3_nt: TGTGCCAGCAGACTGGGACCAAGCCAAGGCTACACCTTC; cdr3_aa: CASRLGPSQGYTF